Below are 23 T cell receptor beta chains sequenced from a single sample in a study of cytomegalovirus exposure and HLA in healthy donors. With 60 Vbeta and 13 Jbeta primers, the PCR was carried out. Measured with immunoSEQ multiplex PCR; TCRdb has only the in-frame clones, and not every one. The specimen's table records tens of thousands of clones. The specimen was PBMCs. These receptors were collected from a male donor in good health and CMV-seronegative.

The chain combines TRBV7-6 with TRBJ1-5; no definite D call. Germline loops: CDR1 SGHVS, CDR2 FNYEAQ. Trimming cost V 2 bases and J 2 bases, with 10 bases left between them. The CDR3 loop spans 15 amino acids. In DNA form, the CDR3 reads TGTGCCAGCAGCTTATTTGGGAGTGGCAATCAGCCCCAGCATTTT. This gives the protein CASSLFGSGNQPQHF.

The chain joins TRBV6-1 to TRBJ2-1; TRBD1 might be the D (6 bases). Per germline, CDR1 MNHNS and CDR2 SASEGT. This CDR3 region has 18 residues. The V end was cut by 1 base, the J end by 7 bases, with 23 bases between. The CDR3 nucleotides read TGTGCCAGCAGTGAAGATGGTCACAGGTGGGACAAGTTGAATGAGCAGTTCTTC. Protein: CASSEDGHRWDKLNEQFF.

V is TRBV28 and J is TRBJ1-1; D remains unclear. CDR1 and CDR2 from the germline V gene are MDHEN and SYDVKM. This CDR3 is built from 14 residues. V lost 3 bases to trimming and J lost 11 bases, with 19 bases between them. The CDR3 here is CASSFAATGAFAFF. The CDR3 DNA sequence: TGTGCCAGCAGTTTCGCTGCGACCGGAGCGTTCGCTTTCTTT.

The chain recombines TRBV7-2 with TRBJ1-5; D gene unclear. The V end was cut by 1 base, the J end by 2 bases, with 12 bases between. Germline CDR1 and CDR2: SGHTA and FQGNSA. There are 16 residues in the CDR3. CDR3 sequence reads: CASSLVSGGGNQPQHF. CDR3 sequence (DNA): TGTGCCAGCAGCTTAGTCAGTGGAGGCGGCAATCAGCCCCAGCATTTT.

The CDR3 DNA reads as TGTGCCTGGGACCAAAGCGTCGCCGGGGAGCTGTTTTTT. Translating it yields CAWDQSVAGELFF. The chain is built from TRBV30 and TRBJ2-2, with D unclear. The length of the CDR3 is 13 residues. The germline CDR1 and CDR2 sequences are GTSNPN and SVGIG (reference sequence). V gave up 5 bases and J gave up 6 bases, with 13 bases separating them.

This chain joins TRBV6-1 and TRBJ2-1, with D perhaps TRBD2 (5 bases). CDR1 MNHNS and CDR2 SASEGT come from the germline V gene. The CDR3 length is 12 residues. The germline V and J ends were trimmed by 8 bases and 15 bases, with 20 bases remaining between them. The CDR3 DNA reads as TGTGCCAGCTCGGAGGCACGGGCTCTCTCGTTCTTC. Its protein is CASSEARALSFF.

In DNA, the CDR3 is TGTGCCAGCAGCTTGGCCGGGGGGACAGGGAGCACAGATACGCAGTATTTT. Its translation: CASSLAGGTGSTDTQYF. This rearrangement joins TRBV5-6 to TRBJ2-3, with 9 bases aligning to TRBD1. In germline, CDR1 is SGHDT, CDR2 YYEEEE. Trimming cost V 0 bases and J 0 bases; bases outside gene matches: 5. The CDR3 consists of 17 residues. Full variable domain (rest looked up from reference TRBV5-6 and TRBJ2-3): DAGVTQSPTHLIKTRGQQVTLRCSPKSGHDTVSWYQQALGQGPQFIFQYYEEEERQRGNFPDRFSGHQFPNYSSELNVNALLLGDSALYLCASSLAGGTGSTDTQYFGPGTRLTVL.

The CDR3 sequence: CASSLRDRRPNYGYTF. Written as DNA, the CDR3 is TGTGCCAGTAGTCTCAGGGACAGGCGTCCTAACTATGGCTACACCTTC. The chain employs TRBV19 and TRBJ1-2; TRBD1 matches at 8 bases. The junction had 8 bases not matched to a gene; V was cut back by 5 bases and J by 0 bases. Germline V gene sequence: CDR1 LNHDA, CDR2 SQIVND (reference sequence). The CDR3 length is 16 residues.

According to its frequency, this clone is medium-sized. This chain links TRBV6-1 with TRBJ1-1; D is possibly TRBD1 (6 bases). Germline-derived CDR1 and CDR2 are MNHNS and SASEGT. Between the trimmed V and J ends, which lost 6 bases and 7 bases, there was a span of 12 bases. The CDR3 length is 12 residues. CDR3 in amino acids: CASRIGQIEAFF. The CDR3 region has the DNA TGTGCCAGCAGGATTGGACAGATTGAAGCTTTCTTT.

This chain connects TRBV4-1 to TRBJ2-5; no definite D call. Germline V gene data show CDR1 as MGHRA and CDR2 as YSYEKL. This CDR3 is 14 amino acids long. Trimming pared 0 bases from V and 2 bases from J, leaving 7 bases between. The CDR3 sequence is CASSQDLRQETQYF. The CDR3 DNA reads TGCGCCAGCAGCCAAGATTTGCGGCAAGAGACCCAGTACTTC.

V usage is TRBV13 and J usage is TRBJ2-3; D perhaps matches TRBD2 (6 bases). Germline V gene sequence: CDR1 PRHDT, CDR2 FYEKMQ (reference sequence). V was shortened by 9 bases and J by 3 bases, with 13 bases between the two germline ends. The CDR3 totals 13 residues. The CDR3 DNA reads TGTGCCAGTGCTCGAGGGAGGACAGATACGCAGTATTTT. It codes for CASARGRTDTQYF.

The CDR3 DNA is TGTGCCTGGAATCAAAGGGGGGGAACTGAAGCTTTCTTT. The encoded protein is CAWNQRGGTEAFF. The rearrangement uses TRBV30 and TRBJ1-1, with D perhaps TRBD1 (6 bases). Trimming left V 4 bases short and J 5 bases short, with 14 bases between. In germline, CDR1 is GTSNPN, CDR2 SVGIG (reference sequence). The CDR3 is 13 amino acids.

A note on this clone: This specimen includes other DNA sequences encoding the same CDR3. This sequence joins TRBV20-1 and TRBJ2-1; D is perhaps TRBD1 (5 bases). Germline V gene lookup returns CDR1 DFQATT and CDR2 SNEGSKA (reference sequence). The V and J ends lost 6 bases and 3 bases respectively, with 6 bases between them. The CDR3 is 11 residues long. CDR3 region: CSARDYNEQFF. The CDR3 DNA reads as TGCAGTGCCAGGGACTACAATGAGCAGTTCTTC.

The V gene is TRBV14, the J gene TRBJ2-3; D remains ambiguous. There are 14 residues in the CDR3. The V gene lost 0 bases and the J gene lost 2 bases, with 6 bases spanning the gap. Germline assignment: CDR1 SGHDN and CDR2 FVKESK. CDR3 sequence: CASSQDLVTDTQYF. The CDR3 coding sequence is TGTGCCAGCAGCCAAGATCTAGTCACAGATACGCAGTATTTT.

The chain is built from TRBV7-9 and TRBJ2-1; 9 positions agree with TRBD2. J lost 0 bases, V lost 3 bases, and 12 bases had no gene match. The CDR3 is 19 residues long. Germline CDR1 and CDR2: SEHNR and FQNEAQ (reference sequence). The DNA of the CDR3 is TGTGCCAGCAGCTTGGGAGCGCTAGCGGGATCGAGCTCCTACAATGAGCAGTTCTTC. It specifies CASSLGALAGSSSYNEQFF.

The CDR3 protein is CASSQDESTDTQYF. The CDR3 bases are TGCGCCAGCAGCCAAGATGAGAGCACAGATACGCAGTATTTT. The chain recombines TRBV4-1 with TRBJ2-3; D unclear. The CDR3 spans 14 residues. V was pared by 0 bases and J by 0 bases, with 4 bases between. Germline V gives CDR1 MGHRA, CDR2 YSYEKL.

This rearrangement joins TRBV29-1 to TRBJ1-1; 7 nucleotides align to TRBD1. This CDR3 is 12 amino acids long. CDR1 and CDR2 from the germline V gene are SQVTM and ANQGSEA. V dropped 6 bases and J dropped 8; count of bases not matched to a gene: 9. CDR3 loop: CSVTRTGREAFF. Written as DNA, the CDR3 is TGCAGCGTAACCCGGACAGGACGCGAAGCTTTCTTT.

The CDR3 loop is CAWRRRRGSNQPQHF. CDR3 in DNA: TGTGCCTGGAGACGACGTCGAGGTAGCAATCAGCCCCAGCATTTT. This rearrangement joins TRBV30 to TRBJ1-5; D unresolved. Germline V lookup: CDR1 GTSNPN, CDR2 SVGIG (reference sequence). The length of the CDR3 is 15 residues. Trimming removed 3 bases at V and 0 bases at J, with 12 bases between.

The rearrangement links TRBV2 to TRBJ1-2, with D hard to call. The CDR3 is 13 amino acids. Per germline, CDR1 SNHLY and CDR2 FYNNEI. V was clipped by 3 bases and J by 4 bases, with 9 bases between them. CDR3 bases: TGTGCCAGCAGTGACAGTCTGGCCTATGGCTACACCTTC. This codes for CASSDSLAYGYTF.

J is TRBJ2-7 and V is TRBV27, with D uncertain. This CDR3 has 12 residues. Germline V lookup: CDR1 MNHEY, CDR2 SMNVEV (reference sequence). V lost 5 bases and J lost 3, with 8 bases in between. CDR3 in DNA: TGTGCCAGCAGTACCCACAGCTACGAGCAGTACTTC. Translated: CASSTHSYEQYF.

The CDR3 nucleotides read TGTGCCTGGAGTGTCGGGGGGGCAGACACAGATACGCAGTATTTT. This gives the protein CAWSVGGADTDTQYF. The chain is built from TRBV30 and TRBJ2-3, with TRBD2 identical over 8 bases. This CDR3 has 15 residues. Trimming took 0 bases from V and 2 from J; bases not matched to a gene: 4. Germline CDR1 reads GTSNPN; CDR2 reads SVGIG (reference sequence).

The rearrangement joins TRBV4-3 to TRBJ2-3, with 9 bases that match TRBD1. V lost 4 bases to trimming and J lost 0 bases; unmatched junction nucleotides: 2. The germline CDR1 and CDR2 sequences are LGHNA and YSLEER. This CDR3 region has 15 residues. The CDR3 region has the DNA TGCGCCAGCAGCCTGGGACAGGGCAGCACAGATACGCAGTATTTT. Its translation is CASSLGQGSTDTQYF.

This rearrangement joins TRBV29-1 to TRBJ1-1, with 7 nucleotides matching TRBD1. The CDR3 covers 15 residues. Germline trimming cut 4 bases from V and 0 bases from J; bases unmatched to any gene: 8. The germline V gene has CDR1 SQVTM and CDR2 ANQGSEA. This chain's CDR3 is CSVAWGTVLNTEAFF. As DNA, the CDR3 is TGCAGCGTTGCCTGGGGGACAGTTTTGAACACTGAAGCTTTCTTT.